This T cell receptor (beta chain) was captured by sequencing in a study of identical twins. CDR1 and CDR2 (germline): SGHRS, YFSETQ. Trimming shortened V by 2 bases and J by 2 bases, and 8 bases separated the two germline ends. The CDR3 is 13 residues long. TCRdb re-derived calls from the 5' RACE reads in MiXCR, one entry per CDR3 protein. The data contain hundreds of thousands of distinct CDR3 sequences, nearly 9.5% of them singletons. This clonotype has ten or more counts. The same sample was also studied in work on yellow fever vaccine responses in identical twins. As that report states: Each twin's T cell response to the vaccine was reported to look partly convergent and partly personalized.

The V gene is TRBV5-1, the J gene TRBJ2-7, with D unclear. This sequence originates from a woman aged 18-30 years in good health. Sequences were obtained from CD8+ T cells sorted from blood. The CDR3 here is CASSFRPTYEQYF. The CDR3 region has the DNA TGCGCCAGCAGCTTCCGGCCCACCTACGAGCAGTACTTC.